This TCR beta chain emerged from a study of identical twins. This clonotype was recorded a few times. CDR3 length: 17 residues. V was shortened by 7 bases and J by 5 bases, with 23 bases between the two germline ends. The germline V gene has CDR1 MNHNS and CDR2 SASEGT. One entry per CDR3 protein, called by TCRdb with MiXCR from the 5' RACE reads. Seen here are hundreds of thousands of distinct CDR3 sequences, roughly a tenth observed once, and the top ten hold 4.5% to 5.5%. The sequence derives from a woman younger than 35 in good health. Specimen: memory (CD45RO+) T cells sorted from blood. The V and J genes are TRBV6-1 and TRBJ1-4, with D perhaps TRBD1 (5 bases). In DNA form, the CDR3 reads TGTGCCAGCATCCCACGCAATTGGGGCCAAAGAAATGAAAAACTGTTTTTT. It translates to CASIPRNWGQRNEKLFF.